These 17 T cell receptor beta chains were sequenced from one sample in a study of blood T cell repertoires in COVID-19. Libraries were prepared by immunoSEQ multiplex PCR; TCRdb keeps only in-frame clonotypes and omits some of them. The table has over 35,000 clones, about 91% seen once. What was sequenced was peripheral blood. The receptor source for this set is a young woman in a cohort sampled during active COVID-19.

This chain joins TRBV9 and TRBJ2-3, with TRBD2 as a possible D gene (5 bases). Trimming pared 0 bases from V and 4 bases from J, leaving 15 bases between. The CDR3 runs to 16 residues. Germline CDR1 SGDLS, CDR2 YYNGEE. DNA for the CDR3: TGTGCCAGCAGCGTAGAACTAGGAGCGGCAGCAGATACGCAGTATTTT. Its translation: CASSVELGAAADTQYF.

V gene TRBV5-6 combines with J gene TRBJ1-2; D is unclear. CDR1 SGHDT and CDR2 YYEEEE come from the germline V gene. Trimming took off 1 base at V and 4 bases at J, with 11 bases between the two ends. This CDR3 is built from 14 residues. CDR3: CASSLSGVTYGYTF. Written as DNA, the CDR3 is TGTGCCAGCAGCTTGTCAGGTGTAACCTATGGCTACACCTTC.

The V and J genes are TRBV24-1 and TRBJ2-2, with 10 bases lining up with TRBD1. V lost 7 bases, J lost 0 bases, and 4 bases stayed unmatched. The CDR3 covers 16 residues. Germline CDR1 and CDR2: KGHDR and SFDVKD. The CDR3 DNA reads as TGTGCCACCAGAGGACAGGGGGGCGCGAACACCGGGGAGCTGTTTTTT. Its protein product is CATRGQGGANTGELFF.

The V gene is TRBV19, the J gene TRBJ1-5; tentative D call: TRBD1 (5 bases). Trimming left V 5 bases short and J 4 bases short, with 15 bases between. This CDR3 is 15 amino acids long. Germline loops: CDR1 LNHDA, CDR2 SQIVND (reference sequence). The CDR3: CASSGARELNQPQHF. The CDR3 nucleotides read TGTGCCAGTAGTGGGGCCCGGGAGCTGAATCAGCCCCAGCATTTT.

This rearrangement joins TRBV30 to TRBJ2-3; no firm D call. The CDR3 loop spans 16 amino acids. From germline, CDR1 is GTSNPN and CDR2 SVGIG (reference sequence). The V end was cut by 1 base, the J end by 3 bases, with 17 bases between. CDR3 region: CAWSASSPAGTDTQYF. CDR3 DNA sequence: TGTGCCTGGAGTGCCAGCTCTCCGGCAGGAACAGATACGCAGTATTTT. The variable domain in full, completed from reference TRBV30 and TRBJ2-3, reads SQTIHQWPATLVQPVGSPLSLECTVEGTSNPNLYWYRQAAGRGLQLLFYSVGIGQISSEVPQNLSASRPQDRQFILSSKKLLLSDSGFYLCAWSASSPAGTDTQYFGPGTRLTVL.

The chain uses TRBV7-2 and TRBJ1-2; D gene uncertain. Germline lookup yields CDR1 SGHTA and CDR2 FQGNSA. Trimming left V 4 bases short and J 8 bases short, with 8 bases between. CDR3 length: 11 residues. The CDR3 is CASSSGSGYTF. Written as DNA, the CDR3 is TGTGCCAGCAGCTCGGGGTCGGGCTACACCTTC.

The chain recombines TRBV18 with TRBJ1-2; 7 nucleotides line up with TRBD1. Trimming removed 3 bases from V and 4 bases from J; junction bases left unmatched: 8. The germline V gene encodes CDR1 KGHSH and CDR2 LQKENI. This CDR3 is 15 amino acids long. In DNA, the CDR3 is TGTGCCAGCTCACCCTCCTCGACAGGGACCTATGGCTACACCTTC. The encoded protein is CASSPSSTGTYGYTF.

This chain joins TRBV28 and TRBJ2-6, with TRBD1 identical over 7 bases. Germline V gene lookup returns CDR1 MDHEN and CDR2 SYDVKM. V lost 6 bases, J lost 2 bases, and 1 base stayed unmatched. CDR3 size: 14 residues. The CDR3 nucleotides are TGTGCCAGCAGCCAGGGGGCTGGGGCCAACGTCCTGACTTTC. It codes for CASSQGAGANVLTF.

This clone came up a few times. The V gene is TRBV7-9, the J gene TRBJ2-7; D gene unclear. The CDR3 consists of 12 residues. V was clipped by 1 base and J by 4 bases, with 5 bases between them. Germline values: CDR1 SEHNR, CDR2 FQNEAQ (reference sequence). The CDR3 coding sequence is TGTGCCAGCAGCTTAGGAGCTTACGAGCAGTACTTC. Amino acids: CASSLGAYEQYF.

This clone occurred once. The J gene is TRBJ1-1, the V gene TRBV5-4; the D is unclear. Germline loops: CDR1 SGHNT, CDR2 YYREEE (reference sequence). With 0 bases removed from V and 0 bases from J, the gap between germline ends came to 9 bases. The CDR3 runs 15 residues. The CDR3 spells CASSLGGRMNTEAFF. CDR3 DNA sequence: TGTGCCAGCAGCTTGGGTGGCCGCATGAACACTGAAGCTTTCTTT.

A note on this clone: The same CDR3 can be traced to other DNA sequences in this sample. The chain employs TRBV2 and TRBJ1-2; no firm D call. This CDR3 comprises 13 residues. Per germline, CDR1 SNHLY and CDR2 FYNNEI. V lost 1 base to trimming and J lost 5 bases, with 8 bases between them. The CDR3 DNA is TGTGCCAGCAGTGAAGTCCGGGGTTATGGCTACACCTTC. Residues: CASSEVRGYGYTF. The complete variable domain, with remaining parts taken from reference TRBV2 and TRBJ1-2, reads EPEVTQTPSHQVTQMGQEVILRCVPISNHLYFYWYRQILGQKVEFLVSFYNNEISEKSEIFDDQFSVERPDGSNFTLKIRSTKLEDSAMYFCASSEVRGYGYTFGSGTRLTVV.

This chain connects TRBV7-6 to TRBJ2-7, with TRBD2 matching over 8 bases. V lost 0 bases to trimming and J lost 6 bases; unmatched junction nucleotides: 16. Germline-derived CDR1 and CDR2 are SGHVS and FNYEAQ. The CDR3 is 18 amino acids. DNA for the CDR3: TGTGCCAGCAGCTTAGCGGTAGGGGCGGGAGGAGGTTCTTTCGAGCAGTACTTC. This sequence encodes CASSLAVGAGGGSFEQYF.

This chain connects TRBV18 to TRBJ2-3; D ambiguous. V lost 6 bases and J lost 0, with 4 bases in between. Germline V CDR1 and CDR2: KGHSH, LQKENI. The CDR3 has 12 amino acids. CDR3 DNA sequence: TGTGCCAGCTCCCTTAGCACAGATACGCAGTATTTT. It encodes CASSLSTDTQYF.

The chain couples TRBV18 to TRBJ2-3, with 7 bases aligning to TRBD1. The CDR3 is 15 residues long. The ends lost 3 bases at V and 1 base at J; junction bases unmatched: 4. Germline values: CDR1 KGHSH, CDR2 LQKENI. In DNA form, the CDR3 reads TGTGCCAGCTCACCCGGACAGGTTCGCACAGATACGCAGTATTTT. Protein: CASSPGQVRTDTQYF.

The genes are TRBV7-2 and TRBJ2-7; TRBD2 matches 8 bases. The J segment lost 2 bases and the V segment lost 2 bases, leaving 11 bases of the junction unmatched. The V gene's germline CDR1 is SGHTA and CDR2 FQGNSA. CDR3 length equals 17 residues. In DNA, the CDR3 is TGTGCCAGCAGCTTAATTGGTAGCGGGATATTGGCCTACGAGCAGTACTTC. It specifies CASSLIGSGILAYEQYF.

The CDR3 is CASSPLGRGSQPQHF. The CDR3 DNA is TGTGCCAGCAGTCCTCTGGGTAGGGGGTCTCAGCCCCAGCATTTT. The rearrangement joins TRBV28 to TRBJ1-5; D might be TRBD1 (6 bases). Germline CDR1 reads MDHEN; CDR2 reads SYDVKM. The CDR3 runs to 15 residues. V lost 5 bases and J 6 bases, leaving 17 bases between the germline ends.

The chain recombines TRBV2 with TRBJ1-6; D unresolved. The CDR3 contains 13 residues. Germline V gene lookup returns CDR1 SNHLY and CDR2 FYNNEI. V shed 8 bases and J shed 7 bases, with 12 bases lying between them. DNA for the CDR3: TGTGCCAGCGGTAATAGCGCCAATTCACCCCTCCACTTT. This encodes CASGNSANSPLHF.